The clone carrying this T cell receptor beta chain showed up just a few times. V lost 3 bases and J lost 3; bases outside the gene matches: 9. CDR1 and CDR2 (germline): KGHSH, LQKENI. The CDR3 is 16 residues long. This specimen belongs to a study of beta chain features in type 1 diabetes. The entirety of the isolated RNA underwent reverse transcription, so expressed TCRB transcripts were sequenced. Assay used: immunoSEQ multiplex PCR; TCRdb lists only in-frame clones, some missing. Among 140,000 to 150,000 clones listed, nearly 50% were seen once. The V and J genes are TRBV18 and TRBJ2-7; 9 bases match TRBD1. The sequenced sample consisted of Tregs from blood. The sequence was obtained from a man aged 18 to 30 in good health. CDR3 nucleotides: TGTGCCAGCTCACCCATGACGGGACAGGGCCTCTACGAGCAGTACTTC. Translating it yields CASSPMTGQGLYEQYF.